These 15 T cell receptor beta chains came from one sample sequenced in a study of OX40 agonist ivuxolimab in advanced cancers. This table comes from immunoSEQ multiplex PCR, and its TCRdb copy is limited to in-frame clones, with some not included. The table lists 80,000 to 100,000 clones, about 92% of them singletons, with roughly 1.6% in the top ten. Sequences were derived from CD4+ or CD8+ T cells sorted from blood, sampled in a trial of the OX40 agonist ivuxolimab. The receptors derive from an adult with an advanced solid tumor such as melanoma, head and neck, liver or kidney cancer.

V usage is TRBV11-3 and J usage is TRBJ2-6; weak D call: TRBD2 (6 bases). This CDR3 spans 16 amino acids. Deletions cut 2 bases from V and 0 bases from J, with 8 bases between. Germline V gene sequence: CDR1 SGHNT, CDR2 YENEEA. The DNA of the CDR3 is TGTGCCAGCAGCTTACCGGGGGTCTCTGGGGCCAACGTCCTGACTTTC. Translation gives CASSLPGVSGANVLTF.

The chain joins TRBV5-4 to TRBJ2-6; tentatively, D is TRBD2 (5 bases). The germline gives CDR1 SGHNT, CDR2 YYREEE (reference sequence). With 4 bases removed from V and 4 bases from J, the gap between germline ends came to 18 bases. CDR3 length equals 17 residues. CDR3 sequence reads: CASSKLGRRAGANVLTF. As DNA, the CDR3 is TGTGCCAGCAGCAAACTAGGACGCAGAGCGGGGGCCAACGTCCTGACTTTC.

The chain carries TRBV29-1 and TRBJ1-1; TRBD1 is a possible D gene (6 bases). Germline loops: CDR1 SQVTM, CDR2 ANQGSEA. Deletions cut 3 bases from V and 2 bases from J, with 13 bases between. CDR3 size: 14 residues. The CDR3 loop is CSVEAGHGNTEAFF. CDR3 nucleotides: TGCAGCGTTGAGGCGGGACATGGAAACACTGAAGCTTTCTTT.

The gene calls are TRBV28 and TRBJ1-1; 8 nucleotides match TRBD1. CDR3 length: 13 amino acids. The V segment lost 6 bases and the J segment 5 bases; nucleotides outside the gene matches: 5. Germline V lookup: CDR1 MDHEN, CDR2 SYDVKM. CDR3 protein: CASRGTGWTEAFF. The CDR3 DNA is TGTGCCAGCAGAGGGACAGGATGGACTGAAGCTTTCTTT.

The V gene is TRBV30, the J gene TRBJ2-3, with D unclear. V was pared by 5 bases and J by 0 bases, with 15 bases between. The germline CDR1 and CDR2 sequences are GTSNPN and SVGIG (reference sequence). CDR3 size: 15 residues. The CDR3 loop reads CAWWGHVASTDTQYF. The DNA of the CDR3 is TGTGCCTGGTGGGGTCATGTGGCTAGCACAGATACGCAGTATTTT.

This clone has just one count. The CDR3 loop is CASSLVGRAPGNTEAFF. The CDR3 bases are TGTGCCAGCAGCTTAGTAGGCCGGGCCCCTGGAAACACTGAAGCTTTCTTT. The chain couples TRBV7-8 to TRBJ1-1, with D unclear. Trimming left V 1 base short and J 2 bases short, with 17 bases between. CDR1 and CDR2 (germline): SGHVS, FQNEAQ. This CDR3 spans 17 amino acids.

The chain couples TRBV2 to TRBJ2-5, with 7 bases aligning to TRBD1. J was trimmed by 5 bases and V by 6 bases; bases with no gene match: 9. The CDR3 runs 14 residues. Germline-derived CDR1 and CDR2 are SNHLY and FYNNEI. The CDR3 loop reads CASRGTGALETQYF. The CDR3 nucleotides are TGTGCCAGCAGGGGTACAGGGGCGCTGGAGACCCAGTACTTC.

The V and J genes are TRBV5-8 and TRBJ2-7, with 11 bases identical to TRBD2. The CDR3 is made up of 17 amino acids. Germline V CDR1 and CDR2: SGHTS, YDEGEE. With 0 bases clipped from V and 3 bases from J, the junction kept 8 bases outside the gene matches. The CDR3 DNA follows: TGTGCCAGCAGCTTGGAATTCGGGACTAGCGGTAACTACGAGCAGTACTTC. Amino acids: CASSLEFGTSGNYEQYF.

The V gene is TRBV30, the J gene TRBJ2-3; 13 bases agree with TRBD2. The V segment lost 1 base and the J segment 1 base; nucleotides outside the gene matches: 2. This CDR3 has 16 amino acids. Germline CDR1 and CDR2: GTSNPN and SVGIG (reference sequence). The CDR3 DNA follows: TGTGCCTGGAGTGGGGGGACTAGCGGGGGCACAGATACGCAGTATTTT. Residues: CAWSGGTSGGTDTQYF. Looking up the rest from reference TRBV30 and TRBJ2-3 gives the full variable domain: SQTIHQWPATLVQPVGSPLSLECTVEGTSNPNLYWYRQAAGRGLQLLFYSVGIGQISSEVPQNLSASRPQDRQFILSSKKLLLSDSGFYLCAWSGGTSGGTDTQYFGPGTRLTVL.

The chain links TRBV7-8 to TRBJ2-3; 11 bases match TRBD2. The CDR3 spans 15 residues. The germline V gene has CDR1 SGHVS and CDR2 FQNEAQ. The V and J ends lost 5 bases and 2 bases, in that order; junction bases with no gene match: 3. CDR3 region: CASSRSGRATDTQYF. The CDR3 DNA reads as TGTGCCAGCAGCCGTAGCGGGAGGGCCACAGATACGCAGTATTTT.

The chain couples TRBV6-5 to TRBJ2-7; D unclear. Germline CDR1 and CDR2: MNHEY and SVGAGI. V lost 4 bases and J lost 7, with 14 bases in between. The CDR3 totals 13 residues. CDR3 loop: CASSSRTATEQYF. In DNA, the CDR3 is TGTGCCAGCAGTTCCAGGACGGCGACGGAGCAGTACTTC.

This sequence joins TRBV6-4 and TRBJ1-2, with 8 bases identical to TRBD1. From germline, CDR1 is MRHNA and CDR2 SNTAGT. The V segment lost 6 bases and the J segment 4 bases; nucleotides outside the gene matches: 4. The CDR3 runs to 13 residues. CDR3 coding DNA: TGTGCCAGCAGCCCTGACAGGGGCTATGGCTACACCTTC. Its translation: CASSPDRGYGYTF.

The chain couples TRBV10-2 to TRBJ2-7, with 8 bases identical to TRBD1. From germline, CDR1 is WSHSY and CDR2 SAAADI. The CDR3 totals 14 residues. V lost 6 bases, J lost 3 bases, and 7 bases stayed unmatched. The CDR3 coding sequence is TGCGCCAGCAGCGATCCGGACAGGGTCTACGAGCAGTACTTC. This codes for CASSDPDRVYEQYF.

V gene TRBV2 combines with J gene TRBJ2-5; D unresolved. V was trimmed by 7 bases and J by 5 bases, leaving 14 bases between them. CDR1 and CDR2 (germline): SNHLY, FYNNEI. The CDR3 is 13 amino acids. The CDR3 nucleotides read TGTGCCAGCATGATTACGTTGGGGGAGACCCAGTACTTC. Protein product: CASMITLGETQYF.

This clone was recorded a few times. CDR3 sequence reads: CASSHTGVNTEAFF. Here the CDR3 DNA reads TGCGCCAGCAGCCACACAGGGGTGAACACTGAAGCTTTCTTT. J is TRBJ1-1 and V is TRBV4-1, with 7 bases aligning to TRBD1. Germline values: CDR1 MGHRA, CDR2 YSYEKL. The CDR3 is 14 residues long. V shed 3 bases, J shed 0 bases, and the junction held 1 base outside the gene matches.